A selection of T cell receptor beta chains follows, all from one sample in a study of early T cells in non-severe SARS-CoV-2 infection. TCRdb reanalysed the 5' RACE reads using MiXCR and keeps one entry per CDR3 protein. Of 79,000 or so distinct CDR3 sequences listed, about 13% were seen once; the top ten hold about 1.1%. The specimen was whole blood. These receptors came from an adult who was a healthcare worker with PCR-confirmed SARS-CoV-2 infection or an uninfected control (not recorded which). CDR3s leave out the opening cysteine and the closing phenylalanine or tryptophan.

TRBV29-1,SVEATGPFSGNTIY
TRBV20-1,SALLGTDTQY
TRBV12-3/TRBV12-4,ASSTGRETQY
TRBV7-2,ASSSRAVYGYT
TRBV6-1,ASRDRESNYGYT
TRBV28,ASSLDSTYEQY
TRBV10-3,AITMDRAEGYT
TRBV5-1,ASSQGRRVGYT
TRBV11-2,ASSSITGTEVKSVYGYT
TRBV11-2,ASSLVRGVYEQY
TRBV3-1,ASSQDGVSYEQY
TRBV20-1,SARDGTTHTEAF
TRBV2,ASRTGITGELF
TRBV27,ASSSPGRNRYEQY
TRBV12-3/TRBV12-4,ASTNGPTGYNEQF
TRBV7-9,ASSSGTAGGYT
TRBV5-1,ASRQTSDTEAF
TRBV2,ASSETRGRGQPQH
TRBV28,ASSLADGPGLGYT
TRBV5-1,ASRTGTAGGGETQY
TRBV27,ASRDGQGPDEQY
TRBV10-3,AISEGNYEQY
TRBV19,ASTTSGGTTGELF
TRBV6-2/TRBV6-3,ASSYERQGDSYNEQF
TRBV5-6,ASSQAPSGEQF
TRBV7-2,ASSFSGGSYNEQF
TRBV6-6,ASTGAQGNTEAF
TRBV29-1,SVDEDGGPSGYT
TRBV5-1,ASSTTGVYTEAF
TRBV28,ASSKGRQSYNEQF
TRBV1,TSSPEGGRSNTEAF
TRBV20-1,SASRDTQY
TRBV20-1,SARLPRGPDTQY
TRBV29-1,SVGTFQETQY
TRBV29-1,SVEFGAGETQY
TRBV4-2,ASSQALAGQETQY
TRBV24-1,ATSDSQGFDTEAF
TRBV7-2,ASSATQGQTQY
TRBV7-2,ASSPGVSIDSNQPQH
TRBV6-6,ASSSHSGRPLNTEAF
TRBV30,AWSAGQSYEQY